This entry is about one T cell receptor (beta chain). The antigen remains unidentified. The data belong to a study of T cells in Graves' hyperthyroidism and ophthalmopathy. There were TCR beta CDR3 regions amplified from RNA transcripts. The TCR CDR3 first-round RT-PCR relied on the HTBI primer set. TCRdb used MiXCR to reprocess the multiplex PCR reads, holding one entry per CDR3 protein. Of hundreds of thousands of distinct CDR3 sequences in the sample, roughly 45% were seen once. General study findings and limits: The model identified upcoming ophthalmopathy a median around 7.1 months ahead of onset. Stable hyperthyroidism and ophthalmopathy were separated using 13 V-J signatures.

The sample comprised peripheral blood or thyroid tissue (not recorded which). This TCR derives from an adult man with Graves' disease, either hyperthyroidism or ophthalmopathy (not recorded which).

CDR3 protein: CASGREAYEQYF. CDR3 bases: TGTGCCAGCGGGCGGGAGGCCTACGAGCAGTACTTC. This chain connects TRBV9 to TRBJ2-7; 8 nucleotides align to TRBD2. This CDR3 region has 12 residues. Germline CDR1 SGDLS, CDR2 YYNGEE. V lost 7 bases and J lost 2; bases outside the gene matches: 2. Looking up the rest from reference TRBV9 and TRBJ2-7 gives the full variable domain: DSGVTQTPKHLITATGQRVTLRCSPRSGDLSVYWYQQSLDQGLQFLIQYYNGEERAKGNILERFSAQQFPDLHSELNLSSLELGDSALYFCASGREAYEQYFGPGTRLTVT.